The 21 T cell receptor beta chains below all came from one sample that was sequenced in a study of early T cells in non-severe SARS-CoV-2 infection. TCRdb recomputed calls from the 5' RACE reads with MiXCR, one row per CDR3 protein. The sample includes 35,000 to 55,000 distinct CDR3 sequences, 23% of them seen just once. Sample: whole blood, taken at baseline. These receptors came from an adult who was a healthcare worker with PCR-confirmed SARS-CoV-2 infection or an uninfected control (not recorded which).

The chain recombines TRBV20-1 with TRBJ1-2, with TRBD1 identical over 11 bases. V lost 5 bases to trimming and J lost 8 bases; unmatched junction nucleotides: 10. The length of the CDR3 is 14 residues. The V gene's germline CDR1 is DFQATT and CDR2 SNEGSKA (reference sequence). The CDR3: CSAERTGGAEGYTF. Written as DNA, the CDR3 is TGCAGTGCTGAGAGGACAGGGGGCGCAGAAGGCTACACCTTC.

This chain joins TRBV5-6 and TRBJ1-4; the match to TRBD1 covers 8 bases. Germline assignment: CDR1 SGHDT and CDR2 YYEEEE. The CDR3 spans 16 residues. V was clipped by 4 bases and J by 7 bases; unmatched bases: 12. CDR3 residues: CASSTRGQGSTEKLFF. CDR3 nucleotides: TGTGCCAGCAGCACCCGAGGACAGGGAAGTACTGAAAAACTGTTTTTT.

This clonotype was picked up a small number of times. The chain is built from TRBV9 and TRBJ2-7, with TRBD1 matching 8 bases. Germline CDR1 SGDLS, CDR2 YYNGEE. The V gene end was trimmed by 0 bases and the J gene end by 3 bases; junction bases not matched to a gene: 14. This CDR3 region has 18 residues. The CDR3 DNA is TGTGCCAGCAGCGTAGGCGCCACGCCGGACAGGGCCTACTACGAGCAGTACTTC. Translation gives CASSVGATPDRAYYEQYF.

V usage is TRBV7-9 and J usage is TRBJ2-1, with D tentatively TRBD2 (5 bases). The germline V gene encodes CDR1 SEHNR and CDR2 FQNEAQ (reference sequence). This CDR3 region has 16 residues. With 3 bases removed from V and 6 bases from J, the gap between germline ends came to 18 bases. CDR3 nucleotides: TGTGCCAGCAGCTTCCCGGGGTCGAAAGAGGGCAATGAGCAGTTCTTC. Protein product: CASSFPGSKEGNEQFF.

In its sample, this clonotype was seen a few times. This chain connects TRBV6-6 to TRBJ2-7; 7 positions match TRBD1. This CDR3 has 15 amino acids. From germline, CDR1 is MNHNY and CDR2 SVGAGI (reference sequence). J gave up 2 bases and V 6 bases, and 10 bases lay outside the gene matches. The CDR3 nucleotides are TGTGCCAGCAGCCACTCGGTGGGACAGACCTACGAGCAGTACTTC. Its translation: CASSHSVGQTYEQYF.

The J gene is TRBJ2-2, the V gene TRBV25-1; D not certain. Germline V gene lookup returns CDR1 MGHDK and CDR2 SYGVNS. Trimming took 2 bases from V and 2 from J, leaving 3 bases between them. The CDR3 consists of 13 residues. CDR3 DNA sequence: TGTGCCAGCAGTGAACCTAACACCGGGGAGCTGTTTTTT. Translation: CASSEPNTGELFF.

The chain links TRBV7-6 to TRBJ2-5; 7 positions match TRBD2. The V segment lost 2 bases and the J segment 4 bases; nucleotides outside the gene matches: 4. The CDR3 extends over 14 amino acids. Germline CDR1 reads SGHVS; CDR2 reads FNYEAQ. CDR3 loop: CASSLWGGTETQYF. The CDR3 nucleotides read TGTGCCAGCAGCTTATGGGGGGGTACAGAGACCCAGTACTTC.

The sample holds many counts of this clonotype. The chain joins TRBV7-8 to TRBJ1-2; D is unresolved. V was trimmed by 1 base and J by 4 bases, leaving 22 bases between them. Germline assignment: CDR1 SGHVS and CDR2 FQNEAQ. This CDR3 is 18 amino acids long. CDR3 region: CASSLGLRASPILYGYTF. The DNA of the CDR3 is TGTGCCAGCAGCTTAGGGCTTAGGGCATCCCCAATACTCTATGGCTACACCTTC.

There are a few counts of this clonotype. The chain carries TRBV14 and TRBJ1-2; tentatively, D is TRBD1 (6 bases). The CDR3 contains 15 residues. Trimming removed 5 bases from V and 6 bases from J, with 19 bases in between. Germline V gene lookup returns CDR1 SGHDN and CDR2 FVKESK. The DNA of the CDR3 is TGTGCCAGCAGCATAGGGCCGACAGGTGGGAATGGCTACACCTTC. It specifies CASSIGPTGGNGYTF.

This clonotype has only a few counts. This chain connects TRBV20-1 to TRBJ1-1, with D maybe TRBD1 (6 bases). There are 15 residues in the CDR3. V shed 3 bases and J shed 5 bases, with 19 bases lying between them. Per germline, CDR1 DFQATT and CDR2 SNEGSKA (reference sequence). In nucleotides, the CDR3 is TGCAGTGCTAGTAAAGGCGGCAGGGGTTGGACTGAAGCTTTCTTT. The encoded protein is CSASKGGRGWTEAFF.

This clonotype has just a few counts. The chain carries TRBV7-8 and TRBJ2-5; TRBD2 matches 11 bases. This CDR3 region has 16 residues. V was clipped by 1 base and J by 2 bases; unmatched bases: 3. The germline V gene has CDR1 SGHVS and CDR2 FQNEAQ. The CDR3 DNA follows: TGTGCCAGCAGCTTAGAGAGACTAGCGGGACAAGAGACCCAGTACTTC. As protein: CASSLERLAGQETQYF.

A few counts support this clonotype. V is TRBV12-3 or TRBV12-4 and J is TRBJ1-4; D not certain. V was clipped by 3 bases and J by 8 bases, with 7 bases between them. The CDR3 consists of 12 residues. CDR3 in amino acids: CASSLTGEKLFF. The CDR3, as DNA: TGTGCCAGCAGTTTGACCGGGGAAAAACTGTTTTTT.

Only one count was recorded for this clonotype. The chain uses TRBV6-1 and TRBJ2-2, with D perhaps TRBD1 or TRBD2 (6 bases each). CDR3 length: 14 amino acids. CDR1 is MNHNS and CDR2 is SASEGT in the germline V gene. Trimming removed 7 bases from V and 3 bases from J, with 12 bases in between. As DNA, the CDR3 is TGTGCCAGCACAAGGGGGGCGGACACCGGGGAGCTGTTTTTT. This translates into CASTRGADTGELFF.

V is TRBV7-2 and J is TRBJ1-2; D possibly corresponds to TRBD1 (6 bases). The CDR3 has 15 amino acids. The V gene lost 2 bases and the J gene lost 4 bases, with 14 bases spanning the gap. CDR1 and CDR2 from the germline V gene are SGHTA and FQGNSA. The DNA of the CDR3 is TGTGCCAGCAGCTTAAGGAGGGGGGCCCTCTATGGCTACACCTTC. It is translated as CASSLRRGALYGYTF.

This chain connects TRBV4-3 to TRBJ1-1, with D unclear. V lost 0 bases to trimming and J lost 8 bases, with 16 bases between them. Germline loops: CDR1 LGHNA, CDR2 YSLEER. This CDR3 has 15 residues. CDR3 region: CASSQDKWGAREAFF. For the CDR3, the DNA is TGCGCCAGCAGCCAAGATAAGTGGGGTGCCCGAGAAGCTTTCTTT.

V is TRBV12-5 and J is TRBJ2-3; 8 bases line up with TRBD2. Germline lookup yields CDR1 LGHNT and CDR2 FRNRAP. J lost 0 bases, V lost 5 bases, and 4 bases had no gene match. There are 15 residues in the CDR3. This CDR3 is CASGPLAASTDTQYF. In DNA, the CDR3 is TGTGCTAGTGGTCCACTAGCGGCTAGCACAGATACGCAGTATTTT.

This clonotype occurred once. V usage is TRBV6-6 and J usage is TRBJ2-1; 8 bases are a match to TRBD1. The V and J ends lost 5 bases and 6 bases, in that order; junction bases with no gene match: 0. CDR3 length: 12 residues. CDR1 MNHNY and CDR2 SVGAGI come from the germline V gene (reference sequence). The DNA of the CDR3 is TGTGCCAGCAGTGGACAGGGCAATGAGCAGTTCTTC. It translates to CASSGQGNEQFF.

The table lists this clonotype with a few counts. J is TRBJ1-2 and V is TRBV20-1; no definite D call. V lost 0 bases to trimming and J lost 4 bases, with 15 bases between them. The germline V gene has CDR1 DFQATT and CDR2 SNEGSKA (reference sequence). The CDR3 is 15 amino acids. CDR3 coding DNA: TGCAGTGCTAGAGATTCGGGAGGGCCGACCTATGGCTACACCTTC. Translation gives CSARDSGGPTYGYTF.

Many counts were recorded for this clonotype. The V call is TRBV4-3, the J call TRBJ2-7, with D unclear. CDR1 LGHNA and CDR2 YSLEER come from the germline V gene. Trimming removed 0 bases from V and 2 bases from J, with 11 bases in between. The CDR3 totals 15 residues. This chain's CDR3 is CASSQDNARAYEQYF. The DNA of the CDR3 is TGCGCCAGCAGCCAAGATAACGCTCGAGCCTACGAGCAGTACTTC.

The chain is built from TRBV2 and TRBJ1-1; D is unresolved. Trimming shortened V by 6 bases and J by 1 base, and 9 bases separated the two germline ends. Germline CDR1 SNHLY, CDR2 FYNNEI. The CDR3 extends over 13 amino acids. The CDR3 sequence: CASRPDQNTEAFF. The CDR3 DNA is TGTGCCAGCAGGCCCGACCAGAACACTGAAGCTTTCTTT.

The chain joins TRBV12-3 or TRBV12-4 to TRBJ2-3; 10 bases match TRBD2. Trimming cost V 6 bases and J 2 bases; bases outside gene matches: 5. CDR3 length equals 15 residues. The CDR3 spells CASRERGGPTDTQYF. In DNA form, the CDR3 reads TGTGCCAGCAGGGAGCGGGGGGGACCCACAGATACGCAGTATTTT.